The 8 T cell receptor beta chains listed next were all sequenced from one sample in a study of blood T cell repertoires in COVID-19. Using immunoSEQ multiplex PCR, the repertoire was profiled, and TCRdb retains in-frame clones only, with some absent. The sample shows 250,000 to 300,000 clones, roughly 90% of them seen only once. The material sequenced was PBMCs or T cells enriched from blood (not recorded which). The receptor set was obtained from a woman aged 40 to 50 who had recovered from COVID-19.

The V call is TRBV27, the J call TRBJ1-5; 8 bases map to TRBD1. This CDR3 has 16 amino acids. Looked up from germline, CDR1 is MNHEY and CDR2 is SMNVEV (reference sequence). Trimming cost V 5 bases and J 4 bases; bases outside gene matches: 10. The CDR3 region is CASSIAGTGRNQPQHF. DNA for the CDR3: TGTGCCAGCAGTATCGCCGGGACAGGAAGGAATCAGCCCCAGCATTTT.

In this sample, this clone turned up once. The chain employs TRBV21-1 and TRBJ2-2; the D segment call TRBD1 is taken from the table without a DNA check. TRBV21-1 is annotated as a pseudogene. The CDR3 runs 14 residues. The CDR3 DNA reads TGTGCCAGCAGCATGAGTCAGGGGGCCGGGGAGCTGTTTTTT. This encodes CASSMSQGAGELFF.

The V call is TRBV30, the J call TRBJ1-2; TRBD1 agrees at 9 bases. Per the germline V gene, CDR1 is GTSNPN and CDR2 is SVGIG (reference sequence). This CDR3 comprises 17 residues. V dropped 0 bases and J dropped 3; count of bases not matched to a gene: 11. The CDR3 DNA sequence: TGTGCCTGGAGTGTACGGAACAGGGGGCTTACTTACTATGGCTACACCTTC. Its protein is CAWSVRNRGLTYYGYTF.

The chain employs TRBV6-5 and TRBJ2-7, with TRBD2 identical over 8 bases. V lost 2 bases and J lost 0; bases outside the gene matches: 6. CDR3 length equals 16 residues. Germline CDR1 and CDR2: MNHEY and SVGAGI. The CDR3 region is CASSYRGSGISYEQYF. For the CDR3, the DNA is TGTGCCAGCAGTTACCGCGGTAGCGGGATCTCCTACGAGCAGTACTTC.

This clone appeared a few times. The rearrangement joins TRBV6-6 to TRBJ1-2, with D unresolved. The length of the CDR3 is 13 residues. CDR1 is MNHNY, CDR2 SVGAGI, per germline (reference sequence). V lost 7 bases, J lost 4 bases, and 13 bases lay in between. CDR3 protein: CASTVNQLYGYTF. The DNA for the CDR3 is TGTGCCAGCACCGTCAACCAACTCTATGGCTACACCTTC.

This sequence joins TRBV5-1 and TRBJ1-2; D remains unclear. This CDR3 is built from 15 residues. V lost 0 bases to trimming and J lost 4 bases, with 13 bases between them. CDR1 is SGHRS and CDR2 is YFSETQ in the germline V gene. The CDR3 sequence is CASSLGQVGAYGYTF. The CDR3 nucleotides are TGCGCCAGCAGCTTGGGGCAGGTGGGAGCCTATGGCTACACCTTC.

The rearrangement links TRBV25-1 to TRBJ1-6; the match to TRBD1 covers 9 bases. The germline V gene encodes CDR1 MGHDK and CDR2 SYGVNS. The CDR3 spans 14 residues. Unmatched junction bases numbered 4, after V lost 6 bases and J lost 7 bases. The CDR3 reads CASRHGTGNSPLHF. The DNA for the CDR3 is TGTGCCAGCAGACATGGGACAGGGAATTCACCCCTCCACTTT.

This chain links TRBV2 with TRBJ2-5, with D possibly TRBD2 on 6 matching bases. Germline assignment: CDR1 SNHLY and CDR2 FYNNEI. The CDR3 consists of 14 residues. The V gene lost 2 bases and the J gene lost 3 bases, with 10 bases spanning the gap. CDR3 residues: CASSEPAGKETQYF. As DNA, the CDR3 is TGTGCCAGCAGTGAACCAGCGGGCAAAGAGACCCAGTACTTC.